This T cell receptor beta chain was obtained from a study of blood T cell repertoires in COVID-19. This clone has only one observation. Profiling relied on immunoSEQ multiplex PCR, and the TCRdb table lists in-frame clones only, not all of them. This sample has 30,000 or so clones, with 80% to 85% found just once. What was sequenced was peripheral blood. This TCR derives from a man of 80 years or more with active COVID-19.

Here the CDR3 reads CASSPGQGSQPQHF. In DNA, the CDR3 is TGTGCCAGCAGCCCAGGACAGGGGAGCCAGCCCCAGCATTTT. The chain uses TRBV7-9 and TRBJ1-5, with 9 nucleotides matching TRBD1. This CDR3 is built from 14 residues. CDR1 and CDR2 (germline): SEHNR, FQNEAQ (reference sequence). V lost 5 bases and J lost 7; bases outside the gene matches: 6. Full variable domain (rest looked up from reference TRBV7-9 and TRBJ1-5): DTGVSQNPRHKITKRGQNVTFRCDPISEHNRLYWYRQTLGQGPEFLTYFQNEAQLEKSRLLSDRFSAERPKGSFSTLEIQRTEQGDSAMYLCASSPGQGSQPQHFGDGTRLSIL.